This T cell receptor (beta chain) stems from a study of blood T cell repertoires in COVID-19. Study overall: Nucleic acid was either cDNA or gDNA, and it came from T cells, B-cell-depleted T cells, or PBMCs.

The method was immunoSEQ multiplex PCR; TCRdb's version includes in-frame clones alone and lacks a portion of them. The table records about 260,000 clones, 75% to 90% of them present only once. The CDR3 has 13 residues. Trimming cost V 8 bases and J 6 bases, with 13 bases left between them. CDR1 and CDR2 from the germline V gene are SGHAT and FQNNGV. The source of this sequence is a woman between 35 and 50 years old who had recovered from COVID-19. This chain joins TRBV11-2 and TRBJ2-2, with a possible D match to TRBD1 (5 bases). Sequenced sample: peripheral blood. The CDR3 protein is CASGLGRAGELFF. DNA for the CDR3: TGTGCCAGCGGCCTTGGCAGGGCCGGGGAGCTGTTTTTT.